This TCR beta chain comes out of a study of T cells in Graves' hyperthyroidism and ophthalmopathy. At the level of the study: Any treatment followed the collection of peripheral blood at initial diagnosis.

What was amplified from RNA transcripts were TCR beta CDR3 regions. The TCR CDR3 first-round RT-PCR relied on the HTBI primer set. TCRdb fed the multiplex PCR reads into MiXCR, producing one record per CDR3 protein. Here the sample spans 300,000 to 450,000 distinct CDR3 sequences, more than 11% being singletons. Whole-study results and caveats: Median prediction lead before ophthalmopathy onset was 6 to 8 months with the model. Most thyroid clonotypes with frequency above 0.001 were detected in blood.

The J segment lost 14 bases and the V segment lost 1 base, leaving 8 bases of the junction unmatched. Germline V gene lookup returns CDR1 DFQATT and CDR2 SNEGSKA (reference sequence). This CDR3 region has 12 residues. This clonotype was detected many times. The target antigen is unknown. Recently diagnosed hyperthyroidism of less than 2 months' duration affected patients aged 18 to 65. The source of this sequence is a woman aged 55 to 70 with Graves' hyperthyroidism. The sample consisted of blood. The V call is TRBV20-1, the J call TRBJ2-3, with 8 bases fitting TRBD2. CDR3 sequence: CSARAGGRSGYF. DNA for the CDR3: TGCAGTGCTAGAGCGGGCGGGAGGAGTGGGTATTTT.